Sequencing of this T cell receptor beta chain was carried out in a study of technical replicates of blood from a handful of donors. TCRdb keeps only in-frame clones here, not all; method: immunoSEQ multiplex PCR. The sample consists of more than 90,000 clones, about 95% of them appearing once. The CDR3 is 12 residues long. The V end was cut by 5 bases, the J end by 3 bases, with 6 bases between. Looked up from germline, CDR1 is SGHNT and CDR2 is YENEEA. The sequence came from a human donor in good health. The V call is TRBV11-3, the J call TRBJ2-3, with D hard to call. Sequenced sample: T cells isolated from PBMCs. CDR3 in amino acids: CASSPGTDTQYF. For the CDR3, the DNA is TGTGCCAGCAGCCCCGGGACAGATACGCAGTATTTT.